This T cell receptor beta chain came from a study of blood T cell repertoires in COVID-19. As for the study in general: Some COVID-19 samples were acute and others convalescent; all came from the United States, Italy and Spain. Nucleic acid was either cDNA or gDNA, and it came from T cells, B-cell-depleted T cells, or PBMCs.

CDR1 is LNHDA and CDR2 is SQIVND in the germline V gene (reference sequence). Trimming pared 3 bases from V and 4 bases from J, leaving 8 bases between. This CDR3 is built from 13 residues. In the authors' workflow: Scientists estimated how many nucleated cells there were by amplifying reference gene primers. Generated by immunoSEQ multiplex PCR, the TCRdb table keeps only in-frame clones and is missing some. The V and J calls and clone size were taken over from that table, and D and trimming were inferred from the DNA. The data hold over 90,000 clones, with roughly 87% observed a single time. This clone showed up just once.

The V call is TRBV19, the J call TRBJ2-3; the D gene is possibly TRBD2 (6 bases). The receptor was isolated from a human donor in a cohort sampled during active COVID-19. What was sequenced was peripheral blood. CDR3 amino acids: CASSISGADTQYF. For the CDR3, the DNA is TGTGCCAGTAGTATCTCGGGGGCAGATACGCAGTATTTT.